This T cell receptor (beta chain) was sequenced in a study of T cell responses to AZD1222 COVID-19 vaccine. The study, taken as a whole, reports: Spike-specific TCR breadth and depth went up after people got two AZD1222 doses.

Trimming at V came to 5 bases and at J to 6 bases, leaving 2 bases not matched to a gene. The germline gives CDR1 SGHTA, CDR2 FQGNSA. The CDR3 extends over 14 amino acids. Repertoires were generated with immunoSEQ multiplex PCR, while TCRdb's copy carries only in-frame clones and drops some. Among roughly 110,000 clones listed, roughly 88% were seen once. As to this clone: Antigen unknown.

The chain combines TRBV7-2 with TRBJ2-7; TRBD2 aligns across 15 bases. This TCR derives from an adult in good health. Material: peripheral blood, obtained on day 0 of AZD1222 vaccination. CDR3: CASSPGLAGGEQYF. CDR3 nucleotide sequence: TGTGCCAGCAGCCCGGGACTAGCGGGAGGCGAGCAGTACTTC. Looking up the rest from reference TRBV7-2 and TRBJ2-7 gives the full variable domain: GAGVSQSPSNKVTEKGKDVELRCDPISGHTALYWYRQSLGQGLEFLIYFQGNSAPDKSGLPSDRFSAERTGGSVSTLTIQRTQQEDSAVYLCASSPGLAGGEQYFGPGTRLTVT.